The TCR beta chain described here comes from a study of tumor-infiltrating lymphocytes in primary liver carcinoma. Co-extraction yielded RNA and DNA from around 20-30 mg of unsorted bulk tissue. For this clonotype: The antigen remains unidentified. One end of the junction is discordant with germline, which a read error may explain.

Starting from 450 to 500 ng of total RNA, TCR beta cDNA was produced with a primer in the constant region. Nested multiplex PCR, run for three rounds with slightly modified ARM-PCR, yielded TCR beta libraries. TRBV1-TRBV30 forward primers and a C-beta reverse primer were used in the first two PCR rounds, which each ran for approximately 10 cycles. TCRdb independently ran MiXCR on the multiplex PCR reads; one entry per CDR3 protein. The sample contains fewer than 250,000 distinct CDR3 sequences, just under 85% of which appear only once. Notes on the study in general: Detection in all five tumor regions applied to only about 8-25% of top clones.

Germline V gene data show CDR1 as KGHDR and CDR2 as SFDVKD. The CDR3 spans 15 residues. This receptor was identified in a man aged 40-55 years with primary liver carcinoma and hepatitis B virus infection. V usage is TRBV24-1 and J usage is TRBJ2-1; D call uncertain. Sequencing used tumor tissue from primary liver carcinoma. The CDR3 DNA follows: TGTGCCATCAGTGATTTGCTCTACCAATACAATGAGCAGTTCTTC. Residues: CAISDLLYQYNEQFF.